This is a list of T cell receptor beta chains from one sample in a study of blood T cell repertoires in COVID-19. Produced via immunoSEQ multiplex PCR; TCRdb's table is partial and in-frame only. The data contain hundreds of thousands of clones, 89% of them singletons. Sequenced input: peripheral blood. The source of these receptors is a young man with COVID-19, enrolled during active disease. The CDR3 runs from the conserved cysteine through the conserved F or W. The D gene is left open where the match is weak. Clone size is shown for a subset of rows, as once, few, many or a class of expanded clone.

J | V | D | length | size | CDR3 | DNA
TRBJ1-3 | TRBV28 | TRBD1 | 16 | - | CASSFADRGLGNTIYF | TGTGCCAGCAGTTTTGCGGACAGGGGGCTCGGAAACACCATATATTTT
TRBJ2-5 | TRBV6-5 | - | 13 | - | CASRVADQETQYF | TGTGCCAGCAGGGTAGCGGACCAAGAGACCCAGTACTTC
TRBJ2-3 | TRBV24-1 | - | 15 | - | CATSDPGQSTDTQYF | TGTGCCACCAGTGATCCGGGACAAAGCACAGATACGCAGTATTTT
TRBJ1-2 | TRBV6-5 | TRBD1 | 16 | - | CASSYSGTGGLYGYTF | TGTGCCAGCAGTTACTCCGGGACAGGGGGACTCTATGGCTACACCTTC
TRBJ1-5 | TRBV20-1 | - | 14 | - | CSASKGRGNQPQHF | TGCAGTGCTAGTAAGGGGCGCGGTAATCAGCCCCAGCATTTT
TRBJ1-5 | TRBV6-5 | TRBD1 | 14 | - | CASSLQGGNQPQHF | TGTGCCAGCAGTCTACAGGGGGGCAATCAGCCCCAGCATTTT
TRBJ1-5 | TRBV13 | - | 14 | once | CASSFGGNNQPQHF | TGTGCCAGCAGCTTCGGGGGGAACAATCAGCCCCAGCATTTT
TRBJ2-3 | TRBV30 | - | 14 | - | CAWSIGGATDTQYF | TGTGCCTGGAGTATTGGCGGGGCCACAGATACGCAGTATTTT
TRBJ1-6 | TRBV5-1 | - | 12 | - | CASNRDNSPLHF | TGCGCCAGCAACAGGGACAATTCACCCCTCCACTTT
TRBJ2-7 | TRBV9 | TRBD1 | 14 | - | CASSVYGDRGEQYF | TGTGCCAGCAGCGTATATGGGGACAGGGGCGAGCAGTACTTC
TRBJ1-2 | TRBV11-2 | TRBD1 | 17 | - | CASSLVLLSGQGNGYTF | TGTGCCAGCAGCTTAGTCCTCCTTTCGGGACAGGGGAATGGCTACACCTTC
TRBJ1-6 | TRBV9 | - | 14 | few | CASSSRGGHSPLHF | TGTGCCAGCAGCTCCCGGGGGGGGCATTCACCCCTCCACTTT
TRBJ2-5 | TRBV27 | - | 13 | few | CASSLVGSEVEYF | TGTGCCAGCAGTTTGGTTGGGTCGGAGGTTGAGTACTTC
TRBJ1-2 | TRBV9 | - | 15 | - | CASSVDGGRAYGYTF | TGTGCCAGCAGCGTAGACGGGGGACGGGCCTATGGCTACACCTTC
TRBJ2-5 | TRBV2 | - | 12 | - | CASSDMQETQYF | TGTGCCAGCAGTGATATGCAGGAGACCCAGTACTTC
TRBJ2-1 | TRBV3-1/TRBV3-2 | - | 11 | few | CASSHLNEQFF | TGTGCCAGCAGCCATCTAAATGAGCAGTTCTTC
TRBJ1-2 | TRBV7-9 | TRBD1 | 13 | - | CASSPTGDYGYTF | TGTGCCAGCAGCCCCACAGGGGACTATGGCTACACCTTC
TRBJ2-1 | TRBV5-1 | TRBD2 | 15 | - | CASSLGTSGYNEQFF | TGCGCCAGCAGCTTGGGGACTAGCGGCTACAATGAGCAGTTCTTC
TRBJ1-3 | TRBV2 | TRBD1 | 16 | - | CASSELMTGRGNTIYF | TGTGCCAGCAGTGAATTAATGACAGGGCGAGGAAACACCATATATTTT
TRBJ1-3 | TRBV4-1 | - | 15 | - | CASSQVQDSGNTIYF | TGCGCCAGCAGCCAAGTTCAGGACTCTGGAAACACCATATATTTT
TRBJ1-2 | TRBV28 | - | 12 | - | CASTILGSGYTF | TGTGCCAGCACCATACTGGGCAGCGGCTACACCTTC
TRBJ1-1 | TRBV5-4 | TRBD1 | 14 | - | CASSLGTGSSEAFF | TGTGCCAGCAGCTTGGGGACAGGGTCTTCTGAAGCTTTCTTT
TRBJ1-5 | TRBV7-6 | - | 12 | - | CATTGMRQPQHF | TGTGCCACCACAGGGATGAGGCAGCCCCAGCATTTT
TRBJ2-7 | TRBV7-2 | - | 14 | - | CASSLAGPRREQYF | TGTGCCAGCAGCTTAGCAGGGCCCAGGAGGGAGCAGTACTTC
TRBJ2-2 | TRBV7-7 | - | 14 | - | CASSLGGSTGELFF | TGTGCCAGCAGCTTAGGAGGGTCCACCGGGGAGCTGTTTTTT
TRBJ2-7 | TRBV11-3 | TRBD1 | 13 | once | CASSRTGGHEQYF | TGTGCCAGCAGCCGAACAGGGGGCCACGAGCAGTACTTC
TRBJ1-2 | TRBV5-5 | TRBD1 | 13 | once | CASVGTGNYGYTF | TGTGCCAGCGTCGGGACAGGGAACTATGGCTACACCTTC
TRBJ2-1 | TRBV3-1/TRBV3-2 | TRBD2 | 12 | - | CASSLAGAEQFF | TGTGCCAGCAGTCTAGCGGGAGCTGAGCAGTTCTTC
TRBJ1-5 | TRBV2 | - | 15 | - | CASGSGRASNQPQHF | TGTGCCAGCGGGTCGGGGAGGGCTAGCAATCAGCCCCAGCATTTT
TRBJ2-2 | TRBV6-5 | - | 15 | - | CASRNLGSNTGELFF | TGTGCCAGCAGGAACCTAGGATCCAACACCGGGGAGCTGTTTTTT
TRBJ1-2 | TRBV25-1 | TRBD1 | 15 | - | CASSDPGQTNYGYTF | TGTGCCAGCAGTGACCCGGGACAGACTAACTATGGCTACACCTTC
TRBJ2-7 | TRBV5-6 | TRBD1 | 16 | - | CASSWGYGQETYEQYF | TGTGCCAGCAGCTGGGGATACGGACAGGAAACCTACGAGCAGTACTTC
TRBJ2-6 | TRBV3-1/TRBV3-2 | - | 17 | - | CASSRYAGPSGANVLTF | TGTGCCAGCAGCCGATATGCAGGTCCCTCTGGGGCCAACGTCCTGACTTTC
TRBJ2-1 | TRBV7-9 | TRBD2 | 16 | - | CASSSLGERGSNEQFF | TGTGCCAGCAGCTCTCTCGGCGAGCGGGGCTCCAATGAGCAGTTCTTC
TRBJ1-2 | TRBV29-1 | TRBD1 | 15 | once | CSVEVPGQGAYGYTF | TGCAGCGTTGAAGTCCCGGGACAGGGGGCCTATGGCTACACCTTC
TRBJ2-3 | TRBV7-6 | - | 13 | - | CASSLSSADTQYF | TGTGCCAGCAGCTTGTCTAGCGCAGATACGCAGTATTTT
TRBJ2-7 | TRBV27 | - | 11 | few | CASSLVNEQYF | TGTGCCAGCAGTTTAGTAAACGAGCAGTACTTC
TRBJ2-7 | TRBV6-1 | - | 14 | - | CASSEFVGVYEQYF | TGTGCCAGCAGTGAATTCGTGGGAGTCTACGAGCAGTACTTC
TRBJ1-2 | TRBV24-1 | - | 13 | - | CATSDLTTTGYTF | TGTGCCACCAGTGATTTAACAACCACCGGCTACACCTTC
TRBJ2-7 | TRBV2 | TRBD1 | 15 | once | CASSYGTGGRYEQYF | TGTGCCAGCAGTTATGGGACAGGGGGCCGATACGAGCAGTACTTC
TRBJ2-2 | TRBV10-3 | TRBD2 | 12 | - | CATGTNGGELFF | TGTGCCACGGGGACTAACGGCGGGGAGCTGTTTTTT
TRBJ1-2 | TRBV5-8 | - | 13 | - | CASSQSAGYGYTF | TGTGCCAGCAGCCAGTCAGCGGGCTATGGCTACACCTTC
TRBJ2-2 | TRBV12-3/TRBV12-4 | - | 11 | few | CASSRTGELFF | TGTGCCAGCAGTCGGACCGGGGAGCTGTTTTTT
TRBJ2-1 | TRBV4-1 | TRBD2 | 16 | - | CASSVGTTVLTNEQFF | TGCGCCAGCAGCGTCGGGACTACCGTACTCACCAATGAGCAGTTCTTC
TRBJ1-2 | TRBV11-2 | TRBD1 | 14 | once | CASSLDRGNYGYTF | TGTGCCAGCAGCCTAGACAGGGGGAACTATGGCTACACCTTC
TRBJ1-6 | TRBV2 | TRBD1 | 16 | - | CASRPETGPYNSPLHF | TGTGCCAGCAGGCCAGAGACAGGGCCCTATAATTCACCCCTCCACTTT